This passage covers 27 T cell receptor beta chains from one sample sequenced in a study of metastatic and nonmetastatic thyroid tumors. TCRdb re-called clones via MiXCR from the PCR reads. This table has 65,000 to 70,000 clones, 13% to 15% appearing once. None of the patients had undergone any treatment ahead of thyroid surgery. The source material was blood. All receptors derive from a male donor with papillary thyroid cancer or a benign thyroid nodule (not recorded which). Some clones in this sample may be carry-over from other donors' samples.

On this clone itself: A much larger clone sits a single nucleotide away, making a read error possible. The CDR3 here is CASSYSIFRGNEKLFF. In nucleotides, the CDR3 is TGTGCCAGCAGTTACTCGATTTTCAGGGGGAATGAAAAACTGTTTTTC. The V and J genes are TRBV6-2 or TRBV6-3 and TRBJ1-4; TRBD1 agrees at 7 bases. Germline V gene lookup returns CDR1 MNHEY and CDR2 SVGEGT. CDR3 size: 16 residues.

CDR3 sequence (DNA): TGTGCCACCAGTGACTTATTCAGCTATGGCTACACCTTC. This encodes CATSDLFSYGYTF. The chain combines TRBV24-1 with TRBJ1-2; D call uncertain. Germline CDR1 is KGHDR and CDR2 is SFDVKD. Between the trimmed V and J ends, which lost 4 bases and 4 bases, there was a span of 9 bases. This CDR3 contains 13 residues.

This clone turned up a few times. This chain uses TRBV6-2 or TRBV6-3 with TRBJ1-2; D gene uncertain. This CDR3 is built from 15 residues. V lost 0 bases to trimming and J lost 4 bases, with 12 bases between them. Per germline, CDR1 MNHEY and CDR2 SVGEGT. CDR3 sequence reads: CASSYSSRRGYGYTF. As DNA, the CDR3 is TGTGCCAGCAGTTACTCCTCCCGCCGGGGCTATGGCTACACCTTC.

The table lists this clone with a few counts. A much larger clone differs from this one at a single base, so this may be a read error. Additional DNA sequences in this sample encode the identical CDR3. This rearrangement joins TRBV4-2 to TRBJ1-3; TRBD1 matches 8 bases. The CDR3 is 19 amino acids. V dropped 6 bases and J dropped 0; count of bases not matched to a gene: 16. CDR1 and CDR2 from the germline V gene are LGHNA and YNFKEQ. The CDR3 region is CASSPRRTTGGPSGNTIYF. CDR3 nucleotides: TGTGCCAGCAGTCCGCGTCGAACAACAGGGGGTCCCTCTGGAAACACCATATATTTT.

This chain joins TRBV3-1 and TRBJ1-1, with 11 bases aligning to TRBD1. CDR1 is LGHDT and CDR2 is YNNKEL in the germline V gene (reference sequence). The CDR3 is made up of 17 amino acids. V trimming: 4 bases; J trimming: 0 bases; junction bases outside the gene matches: 7. The CDR3 coding sequence is TGTGCCAGCAGCCCCCACGGGACAGGGGGGTTGAACACTGAAGCTTTCTTT. It encodes CASSPHGTGGLNTEAFF.

This clone was counted many times. The V and J genes are TRBV27 and TRBJ2-1, with D possibly TRBD2 on 6 matching bases. This CDR3 is built from 15 residues. The V and J ends lost 3 bases and 2 bases respectively, with 11 bases between them. Germline V CDR1 and CDR2: MNHEY, SMNVEV (reference sequence). As DNA, the CDR3 is TGTGCCAGCAGTTTGGGGGGTATGCCCTACAATGAGCAGTTCTTC. This gives the protein CASSLGGMPYNEQFF.

A few counts support this clone. A much bigger clone sits one base away, suggesting this may be a read error. This sequence joins TRBV5-1 and TRBJ2-3, with D tentatively TRBD1 (6 bases). Germline V gene sequence: CDR1 SGHRS, CDR2 YFSETQ. This CDR3 comprises 15 residues. In DNA, the CDR3 is TGCACCAGCAGCTTGTCTCAGGGGTCCACAGATACGCAGTATTTT. Translation: CTSSLSQGSTDTQYF.

This clone was seen repeatedly, ten times or more. The chain is built from TRBV20-1 and TRBJ2-1, with D maybe TRBD2 (5 bases). V was clipped by 0 bases and J by 7 bases, with 16 bases between them. Per germline, CDR1 DFQATT and CDR2 SNEGSKA (reference sequence). This CDR3 is 15 amino acids long. This chain's CDR3 is CSARDLIASPNEQFF. The CDR3 nucleotides are TGCAGTGCTAGAGATCTAATAGCGAGTCCAAATGAGCAGTTCTTC.

Comment on this clone: Relative to the germline gene, one junction end is altered; a read error may explain this. The chain carries TRBV10-1 and TRBJ2-2; 7 bases are shared with TRBD2. The CDR3 is 16 residues long. Germline V lookup: CDR1 WNHNN, CDR2 SYGVQD (reference sequence). The CDR3: CASRKNIGGNTGELFF. The CDR3 DNA reads as TGCGCCAGCAGGAAAAATATCGGGGGGAACACCGGTGAGCTGTTTTTT.

Many counts were recorded for this clone. V gene TRBV6-4 combines with J gene TRBJ2-3; the D gene is possibly TRBD2 (7 bases). V lost 8 bases and J 2 bases, leaving 14 bases between the germline ends. The germline V gene has CDR1 MRHNA and CDR2 SNTAGT. CDR3 length: 14 amino acids. The CDR3 region is CASCNGGPTDTQYF. The CDR3 region has the DNA TGTGCCAGCTGCAACGGGGGGCCCACAGATACGCAGTATTTT.

Only a few counts were recorded for this clone. The chain has TRBV12-3 or TRBV12-4 and TRBJ1-2, with 8 bases that match TRBD1. This CDR3 spans 16 amino acids. With 4 bases clipped from V and 1 base from J, the junction kept 8 bases outside the gene matches. The CDR3 here is CASSSQTGGVNYGYTF. The DNA of the CDR3 is TGTGCCAGCAGTTCTCAAACAGGGGGTGTTAACTATGGCTACACCTTC.

The chain joins TRBV11-3 to TRBJ2-1, with D possibly being TRBD2 (5 bases). This CDR3 has 13 residues. Per the germline V gene, CDR1 is SGHNT and CDR2 is YENEEA. The V end was cut by 6 bases, the J end by 5 bases, with 11 bases between. The CDR3 reads CASRADSDNEQFF. DNA of the CDR3: TGTGCCAGCAGGGCGGACTCTGACAATGAGCAGTTCTTC.

This clone was seen many times. This sequence joins TRBV3-1 and TRBJ2-7, with TRBD1 as a possible D gene (5 bases). CDR1 LGHDT and CDR2 YNNKEL come from the germline V gene (reference sequence). V lost 4 bases, J lost 6 bases, and 16 bases lay in between. This CDR3 spans 14 amino acids. The CDR3 region has the DNA TGTGCCAGCAGCCGAGAAAGCGCCAGGGTCGAGCAGTACTTC. It codes for CASSRESARVEQYF.

Many counts were recorded for this clone. The genes are TRBV5-1 and TRBJ1-1, with 10 positions matching TRBD1. This CDR3 is 18 amino acids long. V lost 1 base and J lost 2; bases outside the gene matches: 11. In germline, CDR1 is SGHRS, CDR2 YFSETQ. The CDR3 loop is CASSLTDRGLFENTEAFF. CDR3 in DNA: TGCGCCAGCAGCTTGACTGACAGGGGGCTTTTTGAAAACACTGAAGCTTTCTTT.

The sample holds many counts of this clone. V and J are TRBV11-2 and TRBJ1-2; TRBD1 is a possible D gene (5 bases). From germline, CDR1 is SGHAT and CDR2 FQNNGV. There are 16 residues in the CDR3. Trimming removed 4 bases at V and 2 bases at J, with 17 bases between. CDR3 protein: CASSSPDRQINYGYTF. In DNA form, the CDR3 reads TGTGCCAGCAGCTCCCCAGACAGACAAATCAACTATGGCTACACCTTC.

Ten or more counts support this clone. The chain links TRBV3-1 to TRBJ1-3; D possibly corresponds to TRBD1 (5 bases). V was clipped by 7 bases and J by 2 bases, with 6 bases between them. This CDR3 contains 12 residues. Germline V gene sequence: CDR1 LGHDT, CDR2 YNNKEL (reference sequence). CDR3: CASTRAGNTIYF. CDR3 coding DNA: TGTGCCAGCACCAGGGCTGGAAACACCATATATTTT.

In its sample, this clone was seen many times. Other DNA sequences of this sample code for an identical CDR3. CDR3 protein: CSAREGMDYGYTF. CDR3 in DNA: TGCAGTGCTAGAGAGGGTATGGACTATGGCTACACCTTC. The chain couples TRBV20-1 to TRBJ1-2; D not resolved. The CDR3 extends over 13 amino acids. Looked up from germline, CDR1 is DFQATT and CDR2 is SNEGSKA (reference sequence). The ends were cut back, 0 bases at V and 3 bases at J, with 8 bases in the middle.

The rearrangement joins TRBV12-3 or TRBV12-4 to TRBJ2-7; 13 nucleotides line up with TRBD2. The CDR3 has 17 amino acids. Unmatched junction bases numbered 14, after V lost 6 bases and J lost 6 bases. Written as DNA, the CDR3 is TGTGCCAGCAGACCGTCGAGACTAGCGGGAGGAACTCGCGAGCAGTACTTC. Its translation is CASRPSRLAGGTREQYF.

The sample holds many counts of this clone. The chain recombines TRBV5-1 with TRBJ2-2; the match to TRBD2 covers 7 bases. CDR3 size: 16 residues. Per the germline V gene, CDR1 is SGHRS and CDR2 is YFSETQ. Trimming cost V 0 bases and J 2 bases; bases outside gene matches: 4. The CDR3 spells CASSLAPSGNTGELFF. The CDR3 nucleotides read TGCGCCAGCAGCTTGGCTCCTAGCGGAAACACCGGGGAGCTGTTTTTT.

In its sample, this clone was seen many times. This chain connects TRBV2 to TRBJ2-7; TRBD2 agrees at 9 bases. The germline V gene has CDR1 SNHLY and CDR2 FYNNEI. The CDR3 sequence is 13 residues long. The CDR3 DNA reads as TGTGCCACCGCCTTTCGGGAGCGGGAGGCCTACAACGTC. It encodes CATAFREREAYNV.

The chain couples TRBV20-1 to TRBJ2-7; D is ambiguous. The V end lost 7 bases, the J end lost 2 bases, and 15 bases lay between the germline ends. This CDR3 has 13 amino acids. The V gene's germline CDR1 is DFQATT and CDR2 SNEGSKA (reference sequence). The CDR3 nucleotides read TGCAGTGGCCGGGCATCGAACCCCTACGAGCAGTACTTC. Its protein product is CSGRASNPYEQYF.

This clone came up a few times. The genes are TRBV2 and TRBJ2-7; the D gene could be TRBD1 or TRBD2 (5 bases each). In germline, CDR1 is SNHLY, CDR2 FYNNEI. The CDR3 consists of 15 residues. With 2 bases removed from V and 7 bases from J, the gap between germline ends came to 18 bases. The CDR3 DNA reads as TGTGCCAGCAGTGAATCTAGCTCCCAGGGTCGGGAGCAGTACTTC. Translation: CASSESSSQGREQYF.

This clone was recorded many times. The chain couples TRBV15 to TRBJ2-1; the D gene is possibly TRBD1 (6 bases). CDR3 length equals 13 residues. Germline CDR1 and CDR2: LNHNV and YYDKDF (reference sequence). Between the trimmed V and J ends, which lost 4 bases and 5 bases, there was a span of 9 bases. The CDR3 reads CATSKYRDNEQFF. In nucleotides, the CDR3 is TGTGCCACCAGCAAATACAGGGACAATGAGCAGTTCTTC. Complete variable domain (other parts from reference TRBV15 and TRBJ2-1): DAMVIQNPRYQVTQFGKPVTLSCSQTLNHNVMYWYQQKSSQAPKLLFHYYDKDFNNEADTPDNFQSRRPNTSFCFLDIRSPGLGDTAMYLCATSKYRDNEQFFGPGTRLTVL.

In its sample, this clone was seen a few times. This may be a read error, as it is one base from a much larger clone. The CDR3 region is CAWGQVVIQYF. The CDR3, as DNA: TGTGCCTGGGGACAAGTGGTCATTCAGTACTTC. The V call is TRBV30, the J call TRBJ2-4, with D possibly being TRBD1 (5 bases). Germline loops: CDR1 GTSNPN, CDR2 SVGIG (reference sequence). With 5 bases removed from V and 9 bases from J, the gap between germline ends came to 11 bases. The CDR3 extends over 11 amino acids.

Note on this clone: A single base separates this from a much larger clone, so it may be a read error. V gene TRBV19 combines with J gene TRBJ2-5; D unresolved. CDR3 size: 15 residues. Germline CDR1 is LNHDA and CDR2 is SQIVND (reference sequence). DNA for the CDR3: TGTGCCAGTAGTATAGATCTATCGGGTGTGGCTCTTAGGCACTTC. The encoded protein is CASSIDLSGVALRHF.

This clone was recorded many times. The chain couples TRBV5-1 to TRBJ2-7; 9 bases are shared with TRBD2. The V gene's germline CDR1 is SGHRS and CDR2 YFSETQ. The CDR3 consists of 15 residues. Trimming cost V 2 bases and J 2 bases; bases outside gene matches: 5. The CDR3 DNA reads as TGCGCCAGCAGCTTAAATAGCGGGGGAACCTACGAGCAGTACTTC. It yields the protein CASSLNSGGTYEQYF.

This clone occurred many times. The rearrangement uses TRBV24-1 and TRBJ2-5, with a tentative D call TRBD1 (7 bases). CDR1 KGHDR and CDR2 SFDVKD come from the germline V gene. Trimming took 5 bases from V and 0 from J, leaving 12 bases between them. This CDR3 has 15 amino acids. CDR3 bases: TGTGCCACCAGTGGGCCAGGGGGGAACCAAGAGACCCAGTACTTC. Its protein product is CATSGPGGNQETQYF.